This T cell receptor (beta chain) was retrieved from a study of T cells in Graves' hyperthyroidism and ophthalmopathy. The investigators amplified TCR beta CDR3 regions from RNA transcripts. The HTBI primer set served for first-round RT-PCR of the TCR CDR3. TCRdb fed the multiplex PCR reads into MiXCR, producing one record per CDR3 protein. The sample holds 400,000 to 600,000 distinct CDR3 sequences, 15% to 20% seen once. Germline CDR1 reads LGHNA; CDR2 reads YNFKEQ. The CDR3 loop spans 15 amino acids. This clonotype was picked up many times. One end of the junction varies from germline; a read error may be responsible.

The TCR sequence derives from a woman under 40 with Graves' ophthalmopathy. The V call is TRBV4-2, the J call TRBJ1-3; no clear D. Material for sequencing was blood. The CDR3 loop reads CASSQEDRAGNTIYF. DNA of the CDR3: TGCGCCAGCAGCCAAGAGGACCGGGCTGGAAACACCATATATTTT.